The next 14 T cell receptor beta chains were all read from a single sample in a study of graft-versus-host responses after intestinal transplantation. These receptors' antigens are unknown. Sequencing used immunoSEQ multiplex PCR; TCRdb keeps in-frame clones, though not all of them. The sample lists approximately 63,000 clones, almost 95% seen once, with roughly 0.4% in the top ten. The sample was unstimulated CD4+ T cells sorted from spleen or lymph node cells, taken before transplant. The receptors derive from a human donor who was the organ donor for an intestinal transplant.

This chain links TRBV9 with TRBJ2-2; the D is unclear. CDR1 is SGDLS, CDR2 YYNGEE, per germline. The CDR3 consists of 16 residues. V lost 0 bases to trimming and J lost 1 base, with 10 bases between them. The CDR3 spells CASSVDPGWNTGELFF. The CDR3, as DNA: TGTGCCAGCAGCGTAGATCCGGGTTGGAACACCGGGGAGCTGTTTTTT.

CDR3 bases: TGCGCCAGCAGCCAAGAAGAACGGGGAAGCTATGGCTACACCTTC. Its translation: CASSQEERGSYGYTF. The gene calls are TRBV4-3 and TRBJ1-2; D is uncertain. The CDR3 is made up of 15 amino acids. Trimming stripped 0 bases from V and 4 bases from J, with 12 bases between. Looked up from germline, CDR1 is LGHNA and CDR2 is YSLEER.

The V gene is TRBV4-3, the J gene TRBJ2-7; D uncertain. The CDR3 is 16 amino acids. The germline V gene has CDR1 LGHNA and CDR2 YSLEER. Trimming left V 0 bases short and J 6 bases short, with 18 bases between. CDR3 loop: CASSQDRVGNGGEQYF. The DNA for the CDR3 is TGCGCCAGCAGCCAAGATCGTGTAGGGAATGGCGGCGAGCAGTACTTC.

The genes are TRBV7-2 and TRBJ2-2, with D maybe TRBD1 (6 bases). Germline lookup yields CDR1 SGHTA and CDR2 FQGNSA. V was pared by 3 bases and J by 4 bases, with 9 bases between. CDR3 length: 14 amino acids. CDR3 region: CASSFYRATGELFF. The CDR3 DNA is TGTGCCAGCAGCTTTTACAGGGCCACCGGGGAGCTGTTTTTT.

The rearrangement links TRBV5-1 to TRBJ1-1, with a possible D match to TRBD1 (5 bases). This CDR3 has 14 amino acids. With 0 bases removed from V and 0 bases from J, the gap between germline ends came to 6 bases. CDR1 is SGHRS and CDR2 is YFSETQ in the germline V gene. The CDR3 loop reads CASSLGQMNTEAFF. The CDR3 DNA reads as TGCGCCAGCAGCTTGGGACAGATGAACACTGAAGCTTTCTTT.

The V and J genes are TRBV4-1 and TRBJ2-3; D remains unclear. CDR1 MGHRA and CDR2 YSYEKL come from the germline V gene. This CDR3 contains 13 residues. V shed 0 bases and J shed 3 bases, with 4 bases lying between them. For the CDR3, the DNA is TGCGCCAGCAGCCAAGATCGAACAGATACGCAGTATTTT. Protein: CASSQDRTDTQYF.

The chain recombines TRBV5-5 with TRBJ2-3, with no clear D. The germline V gene encodes CDR1 SGHKS and CDR2 YYEKEE (reference sequence). The CDR3 spans 14 residues. V lost 6 bases to trimming and J lost 0 bases, with 11 bases between them. CDR3 residues: CASILMTSTDTQYF. DNA of the CDR3: TGTGCCAGCATCCTGATGACTAGCACAGATACGCAGTATTTT.

This clone occurred once. J is TRBJ2-4 and V is TRBV20-1; possibly TRBD2 for D (7 bases). The CDR3 consists of 11 residues. V was trimmed by 7 bases and J by 8 bases, leaving 12 bases between them. Germline V gene lookup returns CDR1 DFQATT and CDR2 SNEGSKA (reference sequence). CDR3 amino acids: CSGEGGDIQYF. Written as DNA, the CDR3 is TGCAGTGGAGAAGGGGGGGACATTCAGTACTTC.

This chain links TRBV4-1 with TRBJ1-4; 7 bases fit TRBD1. The J segment lost 4 bases and the V segment lost 0 bases, leaving 2 bases of the junction unmatched. Germline lookup yields CDR1 MGHRA and CDR2 YSYEKL. The CDR3 sequence is 15 residues long. This CDR3 reads CASSQENRGNEKLFF. CDR3 sequence (DNA): TGCGCCAGCAGCCAAGAAAACAGGGGTAATGAAAAACTGTTTTTT.

The chain is built from TRBV2 and TRBJ1-6; D is possibly TRBD1 (6 bases). The CDR3 covers 16 residues. Looked up from germline, CDR1 is SNHLY and CDR2 is FYNNEI. V lost 5 bases and J lost 0, with 11 bases in between. This CDR3 is CASSRQEASYNSPLHF. The CDR3 region has the DNA TGTGCCAGCAGTCGACAGGAGGCCTCCTATAATTCACCCCTCCACTTT.

The chain links TRBV6-5 to TRBJ2-2; 9 bases match TRBD1. Germline-derived CDR1 and CDR2 are MNHEY and SVGAGI. This CDR3 is 15 amino acids long. V lost 6 bases, J lost 3 bases, and 5 bases stayed unmatched. The CDR3 loop reads CASSGDRADTGELFF. In nucleotides, the CDR3 is TGTGCCAGCAGCGGGGACAGGGCCGACACCGGGGAGCTGTTTTTT.

This clone was counted between two and nine times. The V gene is TRBV6-1, the J gene TRBJ1-1; 9 bases are shared with TRBD1. CDR1 and CDR2 (germline): MNHNS, SASEGT. With V trimmed by 6 bases and J by 4 bases, 6 bases remained unmatched. This CDR3 is 14 amino acids long. The CDR3 region is CASRRTGARTEAFF. The CDR3 nucleotides are TGTGCCAGCAGAAGGACAGGGGCGCGCACTGAAGCTTTCTTT.

V gene TRBV5-8 combines with J gene TRBJ2-3, with TRBD2 matching 8 bases. Germline CDR1 reads SGHTS; CDR2 reads YDEGEE. CDR3 size: 16 residues. With 4 bases clipped from V and 0 bases from J, the junction kept 7 bases outside the gene matches. DNA of the CDR3: TGTGCCAGCAGCATCCGACTAGCGCGTAGCACAGATACGCAGTATTTT. It is translated as CASSIRLARSTDTQYF.

V is TRBV4-1 and J is TRBJ2-7; 11 bases line up with TRBD2. V lost 3 bases and J lost 2; bases outside the gene matches: 9. CDR1 and CDR2 from the germline V gene are MGHRA and YSYEKL. The length of the CDR3 is 17 residues. The CDR3 loop is CASSHSTLLAGAYEQYF. In nucleotides, the CDR3 is TGCGCCAGCAGCCACTCCACGTTACTAGCGGGGGCCTACGAGCAGTACTTC.